This T cell receptor beta chain was retrieved from a study of radiotherapy plus CTLA-4 blockade in lung cancer. V was shortened by 1 base and J by 4 bases, with 11 bases between the two germline ends. This CDR3 region has 14 residues. Germline CDR1 is SGHDN and CDR2 is FVKESK. Profiling relied on immunoSEQ multiplex PCR, and the TCRdb table lists in-frame clones only, not all of them. This table holds 90,000 to 95,000 clones, under 90% found once. This specimen was peripheral blood, taken from a patient treated with radiotherapy plus ipilimumab. This sequence was found in a human donor with non-small cell lung cancer who had stable disease on radiotherapy plus ipilimumab. This rearrangement joins TRBV14 to TRBJ2-7; D is unclear. The CDR3 DNA follows: TGTGCCAGCAGCCAAGTCCCAGATTTTTACGAGCAGTACTTC. Translated: CASSQVPDFYEQYF. Full variable domain (outside the CDR3, taken from reference TRBV14 and TRBJ2-7): EAGVTQFPSHSVIEKGQTVTLRCDPISGHDNLYWYRRVMGKEIKFLLHFVKESKQDESGMPNNRFLAERTGGTYSTLKVQPAELEDSGVYFCASSQVPDFYEQYFGPGTRLTVT.